This is a list of T cell receptor beta chains from one sample in a study of cytomegalovirus exposure and HLA in healthy donors. Repertoires were generated with immunoSEQ multiplex PCR, while TCRdb's copy carries only in-frame clones and drops some. This table holds about 130,000 clones, about nine tenths found once. Material: PBMCs. These receptors were obtained from a woman under 30 in good health and CMV-seronegative. The CDR3 runs from the conserved cysteine through the conserved F or W. Fields, in order: V gene, J gene, D gene, CDR3 protein. A D gene is named only where the DNA matches it firmly.

V gene: TRBV5-1; J gene: TRBJ1-2; D gene: NA; CDR3 protein: CASSLEGDSGYTF
V gene: TRBV10-1; J gene: TRBJ2-1; D gene: NA; CDR3 protein: CASSGLAHRGEQFF
V gene: TRBV28; J gene: TRBJ2-1; D gene: TRBD2; CDR3 protein: CASSFGVAGFVGPISNEQFF
V gene: TRBV25-1; J gene: TRBJ2-1; D gene: TRBD2; CDR3 protein: CASSDPQVAGGAYNEQFF
V gene: TRBV9; J gene: TRBJ2-7; D gene: TRBD1; CDR3 protein: CASSVGQGVAYEQYF
V gene: TRBV9; J gene: TRBJ2-7; D gene: NA; CDR3 protein: CASSVGLPPYEQYF
V gene: TRBV7-9; J gene: TRBJ1-1; D gene: NA; CDR3 protein: CASSLQRNTEAFF
V gene: TRBV28; J gene: TRBJ1-5; D gene: TRBD1; CDR3 protein: CASSQGTGFSNQPQHF
V gene: TRBV11-3; J gene: TRBJ2-1; D gene: TRBD2; CDR3 protein: CASSFEGGDEQFF
V gene: TRBV6-4; J gene: TRBJ2-1; D gene: TRBD1; CDR3 protein: CASSAQGDYNEQFF
V gene: TRBV28; J gene: TRBJ2-5; D gene: TRBD1; CDR3 protein: CASSGTGTINQETQYF
V gene: TRBV11-2; J gene: TRBJ1-1; D gene: NA; CDR3 protein: CASRRPFMNTEAFF
V gene: TRBV28; J gene: TRBJ2-7; D gene: TRBD1; CDR3 protein: CASRKQGSYEQYF
V gene: TRBV27; J gene: TRBJ2-1; D gene: TRBD2; CDR3 protein: CASMVGWTSEYNEQFF
V gene: TRBV11-2; J gene: TRBJ2-7; D gene: NA; CDR3 protein: CASSFGGLAYEQYF
V gene: TRBV11-2; J gene: TRBJ2-7; D gene: TRBD2; CDR3 protein: CASSLGTSGFSGEQYF
V gene: TRBV28; J gene: TRBJ1-2; D gene: TRBD1; CDR3 protein: CASGPDRGHGYTF
V gene: TRBV11-3; J gene: TRBJ2-1; D gene: NA; CDR3 protein: CASSLVATEQFF
V gene: TRBV7-2; J gene: TRBJ2-5; D gene: NA; CDR3 protein: CASSLRTAAQETQYF
V gene: TRBV6-1; J gene: TRBJ2-4; D gene: TRBD1; CDR3 protein: CASSPRQGWNIQYF
V gene: TRBV19; J gene: TRBJ2-3; D gene: TRBD2; CDR3 protein: CASSNSGSTDTQYF
V gene: TRBV28; J gene: TRBJ2-2; D gene: NA; CDR3 protein: CASSFPTGMNTGELFF
V gene: TRBV28; J gene: TRBJ2-6; D gene: NA; CDR3 protein: CASSLNQGGANVLTF
V gene: TRBV4-2; J gene: TRBJ2-2; D gene: TRBD2; CDR3 protein: CASSPAGLAGGTGELFF
V gene: TRBV5-1; J gene: TRBJ1-4; D gene: NA; CDR3 protein: CASSLEQGGEKLFF
V gene: TRBV11-3; J gene: TRBJ2-7; D gene: NA; CDR3 protein: CASSWVASEQYF
V gene: TRBV7-2; J gene: TRBJ1-1; D gene: TRBD1; CDR3 protein: CASSFSGTGGTEAFF
V gene: TRBV5-1; J gene: TRBJ1-2; D gene: TRBD1; CDR3 protein: CASSLQGDPPGYGYTF
V gene: TRBV27; J gene: TRBJ2-3; D gene: NA; CDR3 protein: CASSLYQPSIDTQYF
V gene: TRBV15; J gene: TRBJ1-1; D gene: NA; CDR3 protein: CATSRDYQTEAFF
V gene: TRBV30; J gene: TRBJ2-7; D gene: NA; CDR3 protein: CAWSAFRHEQYF
V gene: TRBV7-9; J gene: TRBJ1-1; D gene: NA; CDR3 protein: CASSFSRPGGLNTEAFF
V gene: TRBV6-5; J gene: TRBJ1-5; D gene: TRBD1; CDR3 protein: CASRRDSSSNQPQHF
V gene: TRBV7-2; J gene: TRBJ1-3; D gene: NA; CDR3 protein: CASSLGTVSGNTIYF
V gene: TRBV7-2; J gene: TRBJ2-1; D gene: TRBD2; CDR3 protein: CASSSSAGDYNEQFF
V gene: TRBV30; J gene: TRBJ1-1; D gene: NA; CDR3 protein: CAWSVRAGTGTEAFF
V gene: TRBV28; J gene: TRBJ1-1; D gene: TRBD1; CDR3 protein: CASSFRPTGATEAFF
V gene: TRBV9; J gene: TRBJ2-1; D gene: NA; CDR3 protein: CASSLAGASYNEQFF
V gene: TRBV29-1; J gene: TRBJ2-1; D gene: NA; CDR3 protein: CSVKEDEQFF
V gene: TRBV29-1; J gene: TRBJ1-1; D gene: NA; CDR3 protein: CSVERTDDMNTEAFF
V gene: TRBV6-1; J gene: TRBJ1-1; D gene: NA; CDR3 protein: CASRVRDLWVTEAFF
V gene: TRBV28; J gene: TRBJ1-2; D gene: NA; CDR3 protein: CASRIPSHTFYTF
V gene: TRBV4-1; J gene: TRBJ1-2; D gene: NA; CDR3 protein: CASSQDTQGKEGGYTF
V gene: TRBV5-1; J gene: TRBJ1-3; D gene: NA; CDR3 protein: CASSLAGGAGGNTIYF
V gene: TRBV19; J gene: TRBJ2-7; D gene: TRBD2; CDR3 protein: CASSIDAGGNYEQYF
V gene: TRBV29-1; J gene: TRBJ2-4; D gene: TRBD2; CDR3 protein: CSVDLAGDAKNIQYF
V gene: TRBV28; J gene: TRBJ2-4; D gene: TRBD2; CDR3 protein: CASSILAGAKNIQYF
V gene: TRBV7-9; J gene: TRBJ1-1; D gene: NA; CDR3 protein: CASSLSVTEAFF
V gene: TRBV6-4; J gene: TRBJ2-5; D gene: TRBD1; CDR3 protein: CQGQAYQETQYF
V gene: TRBV28; J gene: TRBJ1-4; D gene: NA; CDR3 protein: CASRPTSGTNEKLFF
V gene: TRBV4-1; J gene: TRBJ1-2; D gene: NA; CDR3 protein: CASSQDVVGLLYGYTF
V gene: TRBV2; J gene: TRBJ1-1; D gene: TRBD1; CDR3 protein: CASSDRGAEAFF
V gene: TRBV7-9; J gene: TRBJ2-1; D gene: NA; CDR3 protein: CASSPWTGGGEQFF
V gene: TRBV29-1; J gene: TRBJ2-1; D gene: TRBD2; CDR3 protein: CSVEGTSGRENEQFF